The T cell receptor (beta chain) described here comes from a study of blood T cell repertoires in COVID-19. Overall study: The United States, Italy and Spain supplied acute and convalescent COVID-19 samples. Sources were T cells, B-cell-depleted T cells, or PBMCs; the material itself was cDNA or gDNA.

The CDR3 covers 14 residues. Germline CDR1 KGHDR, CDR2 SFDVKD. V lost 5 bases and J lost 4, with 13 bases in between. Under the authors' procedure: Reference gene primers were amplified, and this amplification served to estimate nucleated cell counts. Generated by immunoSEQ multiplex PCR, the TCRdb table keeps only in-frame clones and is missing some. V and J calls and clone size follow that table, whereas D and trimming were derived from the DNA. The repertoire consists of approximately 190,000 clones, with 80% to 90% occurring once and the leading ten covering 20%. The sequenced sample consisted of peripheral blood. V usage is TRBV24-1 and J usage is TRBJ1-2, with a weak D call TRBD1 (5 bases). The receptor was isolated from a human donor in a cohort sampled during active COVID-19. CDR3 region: CATSVGSGSYGYTF. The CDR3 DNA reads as TGTGCCACCAGTGTCGGGTCAGGGTCCTATGGCTACACCTTC.